This is a list of T cell receptor beta chains from one sample in a study of siplizumab effects on memory and regulatory T cells. Their recognized antigens are unknown. This table comes from immunoSEQ multiplex PCR, and its TCRdb copy is limited to in-frame clones, with some not included. The table has approximately 9,600 clones, around 40% seen once. The sequencing sample was made of CFSE-low (dividing) CD8+ T cells sorted from an allogeneic mixed lymphocyte reaction. These receptors were collected from a human donor in good health; the cells came from an allogeneic mixed lymphocyte reaction. Each CDR3 is given without its conserved first and last residue.

j_gene: TRBJ2-5; v_gene: TRBV7-9; CDR3aa: ASSFPLLETQY
j_gene: TRBJ2-6; v_gene: TRBV6-4; CDR3aa: ASSADVGTGVHGANVLT
j_gene: TRBJ1-4; v_gene: TRBV13; CDR3aa: ASSLRAMREKLF
j_gene: TRBJ1-3; v_gene: TRBV11-2; CDR3aa: ASSLEMYSGNTIY
j_gene: TRBJ2-7; v_gene: TRBV5-4; CDR3aa: ASSLAVSGAYEQY
j_gene: TRBJ2-3; v_gene: TRBV19; CDR3aa: ASTTLAGITDTQY
j_gene: TRBJ1-6; v_gene: TRBV5-3; CDR3aa: ASSRDSSPLH
j_gene: TRBJ1-5; v_gene: TRBV27; CDR3aa: ASSLSSRFQPQH
j_gene: TRBJ1-1; v_gene: TRBV6-6; CDR3aa: ASSYFVTMNTEAF
j_gene: TRBJ1-1; v_gene: TRBV6-5; CDR3aa: ASSLTGAEAF
j_gene: TRBJ1-2; v_gene: TRBV2; CDR3aa: ARAPSTGRNYGYT
j_gene: TRBJ1-1; v_gene: TRBV5-6; CDR3aa: ASSFWSTEAF
j_gene: TRBJ2-5; v_gene: TRBV19; CDR3aa: ASRPGGIETQY
j_gene: TRBJ2-1; v_gene: TRBV29-1; CDR3aa: SSGPYNEQF
j_gene: TRBJ2-7; v_gene: TRBV10-1; CDR3aa: ASSEFLGDSAYEQY
j_gene: TRBJ2-7; v_gene: TRBV27; CDR3aa: ASSYSGSSYEQY
j_gene: TRBJ1-1; v_gene: TRBV5-1; CDR3aa: ASKQGAGMNTEAF
j_gene: TRBJ2-7; v_gene: TRBV6-9; CDR3aa: ASSYSGRSEQY
j_gene: TRBJ2-1; v_gene: TRBV4-1; CDR3aa: ASSQRPVNNEQF
j_gene: TRBJ2-7; v_gene: TRBV6-5; CDR3aa: ASSLAGVSYEQY
j_gene: TRBJ2-7; v_gene: TRBV6-6; CDR3aa: ASSYWGAEQY
j_gene: TRBJ1-6; v_gene: TRBV19; CDR3aa: ATPTGANSPLH
j_gene: TRBJ2-5; v_gene: TRBV28; CDR3aa: ASNPTGWETQY
j_gene: TRBJ2-5; v_gene: TRBV5-4; CDR3aa: ASSTGTIQETQY
j_gene: TRBJ1-6; v_gene: TRBV6-4; CDR3aa: ASSQGLTNSPLH
j_gene: TRBJ2-5; v_gene: TRBV4-1; CDR3aa: ASSPDPEWETQY
j_gene: TRBJ2-3; v_gene: TRBV4-1; CDR3aa: ASSQVGTSGVYTQY
j_gene: TRBJ1-1; v_gene: TRBV4-1; CDR3aa: ASSQDPPLHGITEAF
j_gene: TRBJ2-1; v_gene: TRBV28; CDR3aa: ASSLGQGLAVSSYNEQF